These T cell receptor beta chains were read from a single sample in a study of T cell repertoires in cytomegalovirus infection. TCRdb recomputed calls from the reads with MiXCR, one row per CDR3 protein. The sample has 450,000 to 650,000 distinct CDR3 sequences, less than 30% seen once; the top ten hold less than 15%. The specimen was PBMCs. Receptors were obtained from a human donor in good health (CMV status not recorded). Some clones in this sample may be carry-over from other donors' samples. Each CDR3 is given with its conserved first and last residue. Each record gives: V gene, D gene, J gene, CDR3 length, clone size, CDR3 DNA, CDR3 protein. D genes are given only for firm matches. Some rows mark clone size as missing; the rest say once, few, many or name a class of expanded clone.

v_call: TRBV7-2; d_call: -; j_call: TRBJ1-5; cdr3_length: 15; clone_size: -; cdr3_nt: TGTGCCAGCAGCTTAGTTCACAGGGCATATCAGCCCCAGCATTTT; cdr3_aa: CASSLVHRAYQPQHF
v_call: TRBV12-3/TRBV12-4; d_call: TRBD2; j_call: TRBJ2-5; cdr3_length: 15; clone_size: -; cdr3_nt: TGTGCCAGCAGCCCCTATACTAGCGCCCAAGAGACCCAGTACTTC; cdr3_aa: CASSPYTSAQETQYF
v_call: TRBV7-3; d_call: -; j_call: TRBJ2-7; cdr3_length: 15; clone_size: few; cdr3_nt: TGTGCCAGCAGCCCCTCCGGGGCGCCCCACTACGAGCAGTACTTC; cdr3_aa: CASSPSGAPHYEQYF
v_call: TRBV5-6; d_call: -; j_call: TRBJ2-7; cdr3_length: 15; clone_size: few; cdr3_nt: TGTGCCAGCAGCTTGGGTTTGCGACAGTTCTACGAGCAGTACTTC; cdr3_aa: CASSLGLRQFYEQYF
v_call: TRBV12-3/TRBV12-4; d_call: TRBD2; j_call: TRBJ2-1; cdr3_length: 15; clone_size: -; cdr3_nt: TGTGCCAGCACCTGGGTAGCGGGAGATGTGTTGGAGCAGTTCTTC; cdr3_aa: CASTWVAGDVLEQFF
v_call: TRBV19; d_call: TRBD1; j_call: TRBJ2-1; cdr3_length: 15; clone_size: few; cdr3_nt: TGTGCCAGTAAATCCAGGGGGAGCTCCTACAATGAGCAGTTCTTC; cdr3_aa: CASKSRGSSYNEQFF
v_call: TRBV12-3/TRBV12-4; d_call: -; j_call: TRBJ1-6; cdr3_length: 14; clone_size: -; cdr3_nt: TGTGCCAGCAGTTTATTGGTGAGGGTTTCACCCCTCCACTTT; cdr3_aa: CASSLLVRVSPLHF
v_call: TRBV19; d_call: -; j_call: TRBJ2-4; cdr3_length: 16; clone_size: -; cdr3_nt: TGTGCCAGTAGTATCTCCCCGACAGGAGCCAAAAACATTCAGTACTTC; cdr3_aa: CASSISPTGAKNIQYF
v_call: TRBV28; d_call: -; j_call: TRBJ1-1; cdr3_length: 13; clone_size: few; cdr3_nt: TGTGCCAGCAGCCTCTACCGGGATATCGGAACTTTCTTT; cdr3_aa: CASSLYRDIGTFF
v_call: TRBV28; d_call: -; j_call: TRBJ1-1; cdr3_length: 11; clone_size: many; cdr3_nt: TGTGCCAGCACCTTGTTTGGGGTGGCTTTCTTT; cdr3_aa: CASTLFGVAFF
v_call: TRBV3-1; d_call: -; j_call: TRBJ2-7; cdr3_length: 14; clone_size: -; cdr3_nt: TGTGCCAGCAGCCAAGGTAGCGGAACATACGAGCAGTACTTC; cdr3_aa: CASSQGSGTYEQYF
v_call: TRBV19; d_call: TRBD2; j_call: TRBJ2-1; cdr3_length: 16; clone_size: -; cdr3_nt: TGTGCCAGTAGTATGTTACTAGCGGGAGGGCCAGGGGAGCAGTTCTTC; cdr3_aa: CASSMLLAGGPGEQFF
v_call: TRBV12-3/TRBV12-4; d_call: -; j_call: TRBJ1-1; cdr3_length: 14; clone_size: many; cdr3_nt: TGTGCCAGCAGTTACCGAACGGGGGACACTGAAGCTTTCTTT; cdr3_aa: CASSYRTGDTEAFF
v_call: TRBV11-2; d_call: -; j_call: TRBJ1-1; cdr3_length: 13; clone_size: -; cdr3_nt: TGTGCCAGCAGCCCCCCAGCGAGAACTGAAGCTTTCTTT; cdr3_aa: CASSPPARTEAFF
v_call: TRBV7-8; d_call: -; j_call: TRBJ1-4; cdr3_length: 14; clone_size: many; cdr3_nt: TGTGCCAGCAGCTTTTCCGGGGAGGACGGGAAACTGTTTTTT; cdr3_aa: CASSFSGEDGKLFF
v_call: TRBV11-2; d_call: -; j_call: TRBJ2-7; cdr3_length: 13; clone_size: -; cdr3_nt: TGTGCCAGCAGCGTGACCGGGACTTACGAGCAGTACTTC; cdr3_aa: CASSVTGTYEQYF
v_call: TRBV20-1; d_call: -; j_call: TRBJ2-7; cdr3_length: 13; clone_size: -; cdr3_nt: TGCAGTGCTAGAGCGGGAGTTTCCTACGAGCAGTACTTC; cdr3_aa: CSARAGVSYEQYF
v_call: TRBV6-2/TRBV6-3; d_call: TRBD1; j_call: TRBJ1-4; cdr3_length: 16; clone_size: few; cdr3_nt: TGTGCCAGCAGATCCGGGACAGGCCTCGGGCATGAAAAACTGTTTTTT; cdr3_aa: CASRSGTGLGHEKLFF
v_call: TRBV11-2; d_call: TRBD2; j_call: TRBJ2-2; cdr3_length: 18; clone_size: -; cdr3_nt: TGTGCCAGCAGCCCGAGACTAGCGGGAGGGACGTACACCGGGGAGCTGTTTTTT; cdr3_aa: CASSPRLAGGTYTGELFF
v_call: TRBV6-1; d_call: -; j_call: TRBJ1-2; cdr3_length: 14; clone_size: -; cdr3_nt: TGTGCCAGCAGTGAGCGAGAAATTAACTATGGCTACACCTTC; cdr3_aa: CASSEREINYGYTF
v_call: TRBV20-1; d_call: -; j_call: TRBJ2-5; cdr3_length: 13; clone_size: -; cdr3_nt: TGCAGTGCTAGACAACACAGGGAAGAGACCCAGTACTTC; cdr3_aa: CSARQHREETQYF
v_call: TRBV5-1; d_call: TRBD2; j_call: TRBJ2-3; cdr3_length: 14; clone_size: few; cdr3_nt: TGCGCCAGCAGCCTAGCGGGAGAGCCGGATACGCAGTATTTT; cdr3_aa: CASSLAGEPDTQYF
v_call: TRBV12-3/TRBV12-4; d_call: -; j_call: TRBJ2-2; cdr3_length: 15; clone_size: many; cdr3_nt: -; cdr3_aa: CASSFLAGGTGELFF
v_call: TRBV7-2; d_call: -; j_call: TRBJ2-7; cdr3_length: 17; clone_size: -; cdr3_nt: TGTGCCAGCAGCTTAGACGGTATGGCAGGGAGGTCCTACGAGCAGTACTTC; cdr3_aa: CASSLDGMAGRSYEQYF
v_call: TRBV6-6; d_call: -; j_call: TRBJ2-2; cdr3_length: 17; clone_size: -; cdr3_nt: TGTGCCAGCAGTTACTCGCGGGCGAAAGGGGACACCGGGGAGCTGTTTTTT; cdr3_aa: CASSYSRAKGDTGELFF
v_call: TRBV12-3/TRBV12-4; d_call: TRBD2; j_call: TRBJ2-1; cdr3_length: 21; clone_size: few; cdr3_nt: TGTGCCAGCAGTTCCCTTCGTGGGACTAGCGGGGTGAAGAGCTCCTACAATGAGCAGTTCTTC; cdr3_aa: CASSSLRGTSGVKSSYNEQFF
v_call: TRBV7-9; d_call: TRBD1; j_call: TRBJ2-7; cdr3_length: 14; clone_size: once; cdr3_nt: TGTGCCAGCAGCGGAAGGGGACAGGGGATCGAGCAGTACTTC; cdr3_aa: CASSGRGQGIEQYF
v_call: TRBV11-3; d_call: TRBD1; j_call: TRBJ1-2; cdr3_length: 14; clone_size: few; cdr3_nt: TGTGCCAGCAGCTTAGGGGACAGGGGTAGTGGCTACACCTTC; cdr3_aa: CASSLGDRGSGYTF
v_call: TRBV15; d_call: -; j_call: TRBJ2-7; cdr3_length: 13; clone_size: few; cdr3_nt: TGTGCCACTGCCGAGGCTAGATCCTACGAGCAGTACTTC; cdr3_aa: CATAEARSYEQYF
v_call: TRBV13; d_call: TRBD1; j_call: TRBJ1-2; cdr3_length: 18; clone_size: -; cdr3_nt: TGTGCCAGCAGCCCAAGATGGTCCCTGGACAGGGAGGCAGGTGGCTACACCTTC; cdr3_aa: CASSPRWSLDREAGGYTF